The present TCR beta chain was sequenced within a study of T cell repertoires in cytomegalovirus infection. About the research overall: Both recently identified HLA-C-restricted and well-studied HLA-B-restricted CMV epitopes were used in the study. Matching HLA type, along with CMV infection, was indicated by public TCR beta signatures. Study observations and caveats: Totalled public TCR beta family frequency picked out people who carried CMV plus the relevant HLA.

Germline V gives CDR1 MNHNS, CDR2 SASEGT. V was clipped by 2 bases and J by 0 bases, with 17 bases between them. The CDR3 is 18 residues long. TCRdb reprocessed the reads via MiXCR and lists one record per CDR3 protein. The data contain about 770,000 distinct CDR3 sequences, around 29% of them seen just once; the ten biggest clones take up around 13%. On this clonotype itself: The antigen is undetermined.

The chain employs TRBV6-1 and TRBJ1-5; D remains ambiguous. Sequencing was performed on cultured CD8+ T cells from PBMCs, taken from culture after CMV antigen stimulation. The sequence was obtained from a human donor in good health (CMV status not recorded). Some clones in this sample may be carry-over from other donors' samples. CDR3 in amino acids: CASSERAPETYSNQPQHF. In DNA form, the CDR3 reads TGTGCCAGCAGTGAACGCGCCCCCGAAACCTATAGCAATCAGCCCCAGCATTTT.